The 27 T cell receptor beta chains in this list originate from one sample, sequenced in a study of Ad26.COV2.S vaccination and SARS-CoV-2 variants. The data were produced by immunoSEQ multiplex PCR, yet TCRdb's version contains in-frame clones alone and is incomplete. The sample contains approximately 150,000 clones, just over 85% of which appear only once. The material sequenced was peripheral blood, taken after recovery from COVID-19. Receptor source: a human donor who had recovered from COVID-19.

The chain is built from TRBV28 and TRBJ2-5, with a weak D call TRBD1 (8 bases). This CDR3 has 16 amino acids. The germline V and J ends were trimmed by 7 bases and 1 base, with 19 bases remaining between them. The V gene's germline CDR1 is MDHEN and CDR2 SYDVKM. The CDR3 DNA is TGTGCCAGCACCCCCGGGGGGACAGGAATCCAAGAGACCCAGTACTTC. Translation gives CASTPGGTGIQETQYF.

J is TRBJ2-5 and V is TRBV5-4; no definite D call. This CDR3 comprises 16 residues. V lost 0 bases and J 2 bases, leaving 14 bases between the germline ends. Germline V lookup: CDR1 SGHNT, CDR2 YYREEE (reference sequence). The CDR3 protein is CASSLGSATTQETQYF. Here the CDR3 DNA reads TGTGCCAGCAGCTTGGGATCCGCCACCACTCAAGAGACCCAGTACTTC.

The chain combines TRBV3-1 (or the pseudogene TRBV3-2) with TRBJ2-3, with no clear D. V was clipped by 6 bases and J by 2 bases, with 12 bases between them. The CDR3 sequence is 14 residues long. The V gene's germline CDR1 is LGHDT and CDR2 YNNKEL (reference sequence). In DNA, the CDR3 is TGTGCCAGCAGGCCGGGTCTTGTCACAGATACGCAGTATTTT. Encoded protein: CASRPGLVTDTQYF.

The chain recombines TRBV9 with TRBJ2-1; weak D call: TRBD1 (5 bases). Germline CDR1 reads SGDLS; CDR2 reads YYNGEE. The CDR3 covers 9 residues. V was cut by 7 bases and J by 15 bases, with 11 bases left in between. The CDR3 is CASSRDRFF. Written as DNA, the CDR3 is TGTGCCAGCTCCAGGGATAGGTTCTTC.

This chain's CDR3 is CASSYRSGAYEQYF. In nucleotides, the CDR3 is TGTGCCAGCAGTTACCGGTCTGGGGCCTACGAGCAGTACTTC. The chain employs TRBV6-6 and TRBJ2-7; D not resolved. In germline, CDR1 is MNHNY, CDR2 SVGAGI (reference sequence). The CDR3 has 14 amino acids. The V gene lost 2 bases and the J gene lost 2 bases, with 10 bases spanning the gap.

The J gene is TRBJ2-7, the V gene TRBV11-2; D is tentatively TRBD1 or TRBD2 (5 bases each). The V and J ends lost 4 bases and 9 bases respectively, with 22 bases between them. This CDR3 is 15 amino acids long. Per the germline V gene, CDR1 is SGHAT and CDR2 is FQNNGV. The CDR3 DNA follows: TGTGCCAGCAGCTCCTATTGTCAGTGGGGGACGTGGCAGTACTTC. This encodes CASSSYCQWGTWQYF.

The chain combines TRBV5-1 with TRBJ2-3; 10 nucleotides agree with TRBD2. J lost 4 bases, V lost 3 bases, and 11 bases had no gene match. This CDR3 has 17 residues. CDR1 and CDR2 (germline): SGHRS, YFSETQ. The CDR3 loop reads CASSSGIAGGVPDTQYF. The CDR3 DNA reads as TGCGCCAGCAGCTCGGGAATAGCGGGGGGCGTCCCAGATACGCAGTATTTT.

The chain recombines TRBV10-1 with TRBJ2-1; D unresolved. CDR1 WNHNN and CDR2 SYGVQD come from the germline V gene (reference sequence). Trimming cost V 10 bases and J 9 bases, with 25 bases left between them. The CDR3 contains 15 residues. CDR3 residues: CATVTGRVGNSEQFF. The CDR3, as DNA: TGCGCCACGGTCACTGGTAGGGTCGGCAACTCTGAGCAGTTCTTC.

V is TRBV7-2 and J is TRBJ2-2, with D possibly TRBD1 on 7 matching bases. Germline V CDR1 and CDR2: SGHTA, FQGNSA. Trimming took 4 bases from V and 3 from J, leaving 12 bases between them. This CDR3 region has 15 residues. This CDR3 is CASSSRGTDTGELFF. Here the CDR3 DNA reads TGTGCCAGCAGCTCCCGGGGGACAGACACCGGGGAGCTGTTTTTT. Supplemented by reference TRBV7-2 and TRBJ2-2, the full variable domain reads GAGVSQSPSNKVTEKGKDVELRCDPISGHTALYWYRQSLGQGLEFLIYFQGNSAPDKSGLPSDRFSAERTGGSVSTLTIQRTQQEDSAVYLCASSSRGTDTGELFFGEGSRLTVL.

V and J are TRBV7-2 and TRBJ2-4; no definite D call. CDR3 length: 13 residues. V was shortened by 1 base and J by 0 bases, with 1 base between the two germline ends. The germline gives CDR1 SGHTA, CDR2 FQGNSA. The CDR3 here is CASSLVAKNIQYF. The CDR3 DNA is TGTGCCAGCAGCTTAGTAGCCAAAAACATTCAGTACTTC. The whole variable domain, remainder taken from reference TRBV7-2 and TRBJ2-4, is GAGVSQSPSNKVTEKGKDVELRCDPISGHTALYWYRQSLGQGLEFLIYFQGNSAPDKSGLPSDRFSAERTGGSVSTLTIQRTQQEDSAVYLCASSLVAKNIQYFGAGTRLSVL.

The rearrangement uses TRBV3-1 (or the pseudogene TRBV3-2) and TRBJ2-5; TRBD2 agrees at 14 bases. The CDR3 runs to 15 residues. V lost 3 bases and J lost 3; bases outside the gene matches: 0. Germline V gene sequence: CDR1 LGHDT, CDR2 YNNKEL (reference sequence). The CDR3 DNA follows: TGTGCCAGCAGCCAGGGACTAGCGGGGGAAGAGACCCAGTACTTC. This sequence encodes CASSQGLAGEETQYF.

V is TRBV5-1 and J is TRBJ2-7, with 11 bases aligning to TRBD2. This CDR3 spans 22 amino acids. Trimming removed 1 base from V and 0 bases from J; junction bases left unmatched: 21. Per germline, CDR1 SGHRS and CDR2 YFSETQ. The CDR3: CASSLWGPALAGAPRSSYEQYF. The CDR3 DNA is TGCGCCAGCAGCTTGTGGGGGCCTGCACTAGCGGGGGCGCCAAGGAGCTCCTACGAGCAGTACTTC.

The chain has TRBV5-1 and TRBJ2-6; possible D gene TRBD1, 5 bases. Trimming cost V 3 bases and J 2 bases, with 9 bases left between them. The CDR3 is 15 residues long. Germline V gene sequence: CDR1 SGHRS, CDR2 YFSETQ. The chain's CDR3 is CASSSGNPGANVLTF. The DNA of the CDR3 is TGCGCCAGCAGCTCAGGGAACCCTGGGGCCAACGTCCTGACTTTC.

This rearrangement joins TRBV27 to TRBJ1-5; D call uncertain. This CDR3 comprises 14 residues. Looked up from germline, CDR1 is MNHEY and CDR2 is SMNVEV (reference sequence). V was trimmed by 10 bases and J by 6 bases, leaving 19 bases between them. The CDR3 spells CATGRRGVGQPQHF. CDR3 DNA: TGTGCCACTGGGCGACGCGGCGTGGGTCAGCCCCAGCATTTT.

The chain employs TRBV29-1 and TRBJ2-7; either TRBD1 or TRBD2 may fit D (5 bases each). V lost 6 bases to trimming and J lost 2 bases, with 17 bases between them. Germline CDR1 SQVTM, CDR2 ANQGSEA. CDR3 length: 14 residues. The CDR3 nucleotides read TGCAGCGTGGTAGGGGCACTCGGGACCTACGAGCAGTACTTC. Residues: CSVVGALGTYEQYF.

The rearrangement uses TRBV11-2 and TRBJ2-1; 11 bases map to TRBD2. The CDR3 is 14 residues long. The V and J ends lost 2 bases and 8 bases, in that order; junction bases with no gene match: 2. Germline V gene lookup returns CDR1 SGHAT and CDR2 FQNNGV. For the CDR3, the DNA is TGTGCCAGCAGCTTAATGACTAGCGGGGATGAGCAGTTCTTC. This encodes CASSLMTSGDEQFF.

The CDR3, as DNA: TGTGCCAGTAGTACCACACAGGGGGAGACCCAGTACTTC. Translated: CASSTTQGETQYF. V usage is TRBV19 and J usage is TRBJ2-5; 7 positions agree with TRBD1. The CDR3 runs to 13 residues. Germline V gene sequence: CDR1 LNHDA, CDR2 SQIVND (reference sequence). Losses at the gene ends were 4 bases for V and 5 bases for J; bases not matched to a gene: 4.

The sample holds many counts of this clone. The V gene is TRBV29-1, the J gene TRBJ2-7; D is tentatively TRBD1 or TRBD2 (7 bases each). The germline CDR1 and CDR2 sequences are SQVTM and ANQGSEA. There are 13 residues in the CDR3. Trimming shortened V by 7 bases and J by 3 bases, and 16 bases separated the two germline ends. The CDR3: CSGGRGQNYEQYF. Here the CDR3 DNA reads TGCAGCGGGGGGAGGGGACAGAACTACGAGCAGTACTTC.

This chain joins TRBV19 and TRBJ2-6, with D perhaps assigned TRBD1 or TRBD2 (7 bases each). The V end lost 7 bases, the J end lost 0 bases, and 13 bases lay between the germline ends. This CDR3 has 16 amino acids. Germline V CDR1 and CDR2: LNHDA, SQIVND (reference sequence). The CDR3 protein is CASNSGGVSGANVLTF. CDR3 nucleotide sequence: TGTGCCAGTAACTCAGGGGGGGTCTCTGGGGCCAACGTCCTGACTTTC. Full variable domain (missing parts from reference TRBV19 and TRBJ2-6): DGGITQSPKYLFRKEGQNVTLSCEQNLNHDAMYWYRQDPGQGLRLIYYSQIVNDFQKGDIAEGYSVSREKKESFPLTVTSAQKNPTAFYLCASNSGGVSGANVLTFGAGSRLTVL.

The chain uses TRBV11-2 and TRBJ2-3; 7 nucleotides match TRBD2. With 5 bases clipped from V and 1 base from J, the junction kept 9 bases outside the gene matches. Germline V lookup: CDR1 SGHAT, CDR2 FQNNGV. CDR3 size: 16 residues. CDR3 loop: CASSLGASGRTDTQYF. The CDR3 bases are TGTGCCAGCAGCCTAGGGGCTAGCGGACGCACAGATACGCAGTATTTT.

The chain combines TRBV11-3 with TRBJ2-2; D is unresolved. Germline CDR1 SGHNT, CDR2 YENEEA. The V end lost 0 bases, the J end lost 4 bases, and 12 bases lay between the germline ends. This CDR3 is 16 amino acids long. The DNA for the CDR3 is TGTGCCAGCAGCTTAGAGGGCCTAGGTGGCACCGGGGAGCTGTTTTTT. It encodes CASSLEGLGGTGELFF.

The V and J genes are TRBV7-2 and TRBJ1-5; D may be TRBD1 (6 bases). The length of the CDR3 is 15 residues. The germline CDR1 and CDR2 sequences are SGHTA and FQGNSA. Trimming stripped 5 bases from V and 0 bases from J, with 11 bases between. The CDR3 nucleotides read TGTGCCAGCAGCGTCCTACAGGGTAGCAATCAGCCCCAGCATTTT. Its translation is CASSVLQGSNQPQHF.

CDR3 in amino acids: CASSLIAGGSYEQYF. As DNA, the CDR3 is TGTGCCAGCAGCTTAATAGCGGGGGGGTCCTACGAGCAGTACTTC. The chain uses TRBV7-2 and TRBJ2-7; TRBD2 matches 11 bases. The germline V gene has CDR1 SGHTA and CDR2 FQGNSA. The CDR3 is made up of 15 amino acids. V gave up 2 bases and J gave up 1 base; unmatched junction bases: 1. The full variable domain, rest sourced from reference TRBV7-2 and TRBJ2-7, is GAGVSQSPSNKVTEKGKDVELRCDPISGHTALYWYRQSLGQGLEFLIYFQGNSAPDKSGLPSDRFSAERTGGSVSTLTIQRTQQEDSAVYLCASSLIAGGSYEQYFGPGTRLTVT.

The chain links TRBV28 to TRBJ1-3; D is undetermined. CDR1 and CDR2 (germline): MDHEN, SYDVKM. Between the trimmed V and J ends, which lost 2 bases and 0 bases, there was a span of 11 bases. CDR3 length: 16 residues. As DNA, the CDR3 is TGTGCCAGCAGTTTAGTCATACGAAACTCTGGAAACACCATATATTTT. This gives the protein CASSLVIRNSGNTIYF.

The gene calls are TRBV11-2 and TRBJ2-5; 12 nucleotides line up with TRBD2. Germline V gene sequence: CDR1 SGHAT, CDR2 FQNNGV. This CDR3 comprises 18 residues. V shed 1 base and J 0 bases; nucleotides not matched to a gene: 6. CDR3 bases: TGTGCCAGCAGCTTAGGGCTAGCGGGGGGGTTGGACCAAGAGACCCAGTACTTC. Amino acids: CASSLGLAGGLDQETQYF. Using reference TRBV11-2 and TRBJ2-5 for the parts outside the CDR3, the full variable domain is EAGVAQSPRYKIIEKRQSVAFWCNPISGHATLYWYQQILGQGPKLLIQFQNNGVVDDSQLPKDRFSAERLKGVDSTLKIQPAKLEDSAVYLCASSLGLAGGLDQETQYFGPGTRLLVL.

This clone was seen once. The rearrangement links TRBV6-5 to TRBJ1-4, with TRBD1 matching 9 bases. Germline V gene sequence: CDR1 MNHEY, CDR2 SVGAGI. CDR3 size: 14 residues. The V segment lost 6 bases and the J segment 8 bases; nucleotides outside the gene matches: 7. In nucleotides, the CDR3 is TGTGCCAGCAGCTCTGGGGGGACAGGGGAAAAACTGTTTTTT. Protein product: CASSSGGTGEKLFF.

J is TRBJ1-1 and V is TRBV20-1; D unresolved. This CDR3 contains 11 residues. Germline lookup yields CDR1 DFQATT and CDR2 SNEGSKA (reference sequence). Trimming took off 6 bases at V and 10 bases at J, with 15 bases between the two ends. The CDR3 DNA follows: TGCAGTGCGGTGGATTTGGGGATAGCTTTCTTT. This encodes CSAVDLGIAFF.